Listed below are T cell receptor beta chains from one sample, sequenced in a study of T cells after yellow fever vaccination. A single record per CDR3 protein comes from TCRdb applying MiXCR to the 5' RACE reads. The data contain around 340,000 distinct CDR3 sequences, 8.7% of them singletons. The specimen comprised PBMCs, sampled on the day of the first yellow fever vaccination. These TCRs come from a man between 18 and 29 years old who received the YFV17D yellow fever vaccine. The CDR3 runs from the conserved cysteine through the conserved F or W.

v_call	j_call	cdr3_aa
TRBV15	TRBJ1-6	CATSSDRDRGWNYNSPLHF
TRBV4-2	TRBJ2-1	CASSPGTGRNEQFF
TRBV20-1	TRBJ2-3	CSATGGGRARDTQYF
TRBV19	TRBJ2-2	CASSIAQSTGELFF
TRBV5-5	TRBJ2-2	CASSLEGSGTGELFF
TRBV4-3	TRBJ1-3	CASSPFLDRDGNTIYF
TRBV12-3/TRBV12-4	TRBJ2-5	CASSPLFETQYF
TRBV11-2	TRBJ2-3	CASSSEDRGPTDTQYF
TRBV5-1	TRBJ1-2	CASQGESYGYTF
TRBV12-3/TRBV12-4	TRBJ1-5	CASSFMGGNQPQHF
TRBV4-1	TRBJ2-2	CASSLRLNANTGELFF
TRBV11-2	TRBJ1-1	CASSLNLGQGIWNTEAFF
TRBV7-9	TRBJ2-5	CASSRPKGTEQETQYF
TRBV6-5	TRBJ2-1	CASSSPRSGGDEQFF
TRBV12-3/TRBV12-4	TRBJ1-3	CASRQYTIYF
TRBV29-1	TRBJ1-1	CSLKSSGGEAFF
TRBV6-2/TRBV6-3	TRBJ2-1	CASSYSPSGGIYNEQFF
TRBV3-1	TRBJ1-2	CASSHVGQNYGYTF
TRBV12-3/TRBV12-4	TRBJ1-5	CASSRDNQPQHF
TRBV28	TRBJ2-6	CASSRHPAGANVLTF
TRBV5-4	TRBJ2-3	CASSLRGGKDTQYF
TRBV24-1	TRBJ1-6	CATSYRDREDSPLHF
TRBV5-5	TRBJ1-1	CASSGSGALNTEAFF
TRBV2	TRBJ2-4	CASLGTNAAKNIQYF
TRBV5-1	TRBJ2-1	CASSLLGLSEQFF
TRBV6-2/TRBV6-3	TRBJ1-5	CASSYLPGSQPQHF
TRBV24-1	TRBJ2-4	CATSDDGQVQYF
TRBV6-2/TRBV6-3	TRBJ2-7	CASSYGDGPYEQYF
TRBV4-3	TRBJ2-1	CASSQDWDRGSSSYNEQFF
TRBV6-2/TRBV6-3	TRBJ2-7	CASSYGRARGEQYF
TRBV5-1	TRBJ2-5	CASSLEGSETQYF
TRBV5-5	TRBJ1-1	CASRGQGTTEAFF
TRBV19	TRBJ2-1	CASSIPGGSYNEQFF
TRBV27	TRBJ2-3	CASSAGRDSGTDTQYF
TRBV10-3	TRBJ2-7	CAVRGGDRLYEQYF
TRBV20-1	TRBJ1-6	CSAREGPGAGNSPLHF
TRBV20-1	TRBJ2-3	CSAQGGGHTDTQYF
TRBV5-1	TRBJ2-1	CASSLDPTSGGHNEQFF
TRBV7-3	TRBJ1-1	CASSLRYGGPLNTEAFF
TRBV4-1	TRBJ1-3	CASSPTTGIGSGNTIYF
TRBV10-3	TRBJ2-6	CAIGTGANVLTF
TRBV7-2	TRBJ1-5	CASSSLDREGNQPQHF